The rows below give T cell receptor beta chains drawn from one sample of a study of OX40 agonist ivuxolimab in advanced cancers. Generated by immunoSEQ multiplex PCR, the TCRdb table keeps only in-frame clones and is missing some. The table includes under 70,000 clones, approximately 90% detected once. This specimen consisted of CD4+ or CD8+ T cells sorted from blood, obtained in a trial of the OX40 agonist ivuxolimab. Receptor source: an adult with an advanced solid tumor such as melanoma, head and neck, liver or kidney cancer. Each CDR3 is given with its conserved first and last residue. The D gene is left open where the match is weak. Clone size, where shown, is once, few, many, or a class for clones that have expanded.

size,J,D,V,CDR3,DNA
once,TRBJ1-4,-,TRBV7-9,CASTLPSQAEKLFF,TGTGCCAGCACCCTTCCCTCGCAGGCCGAAAAACTGTTTTTT
-,TRBJ2-2,-,TRBV2,CASSLERTGELFF,TGTGCCAGCAGTCTGGAGCGCACCGGGGAGCTGTTTTTT
-,TRBJ2-5,TRBD1,TRBV7-2,CASSPRQGLETQYF,TGTGCCAGCAGCCCTCGACAGGGGTTGGAGACCCAGTACTTC
-,TRBJ2-7,-,TRBV6-5,CASSLGVTYEQYF,TGTGCCAGCAGTCTAGGGGTTACCTACGAGCAGTACTTC
-,TRBJ1-1,TRBD1,TRBV28,CATLQQGGTEAFF,TGTGCCACCCTTCAACAGGGGGGCACTGAAGCTTTCTTT
-,TRBJ2-2,-,TRBV10-3,CAIGPGRTGELFF,TGTGCCATCGGTCCAGGGAGGACCGGGGAGCTGTTTTTT
once,TRBJ2-1,-,TRBV29-1,CSVGQIYNEQFF,TGCAGCGTTGGGCAAATTTACAATGAGCAGTTCTTC
-,TRBJ2-2,TRBD1,TRBV28,CASRSGGEGTGELFF,TGTGCCAGCAGATCAGGGGGCGAAGGCACCGGGGAGCTGTTTTTT
-,TRBJ2-7,TRBD1,TRBV6-5,CASSYGDRGYEQYF,TGTGCCAGCAGTTACGGGGACAGGGGCTACGAGCAGTACTTC
few,TRBJ1-6,-,TRBV14,CASSQGREYSPLHF,TGTGCCAGCAGCCAAGGGAGGGAATATTCACCCCTCCACTTT
-,TRBJ2-3,TRBD1,TRBV7-3,CASSPRQGGTDTQYF,TGTGCCAGCAGCCCACGACAGGGGGGCACAGATACGCAGTATTTT
few,TRBJ2-3,-,TRBV5-1,CASSQGDLRTDTQYF,TGCGCCAGCTCTCAGGGAGACTTGCGCACAGATACGCAGTATTTT
-,TRBJ2-3,-,TRBV15,CATSFGARTDTQYF,TGTGCCACCAGCTTCGGCGCCCGCACAGATACGCAGTATTTT
-,TRBJ2-7,-,TRBV28,CASRGTPPSSYEQYF,TGTGCCAGCAGGGGGACCCCCCCCAGCTCCTACGAGCAGTACTTC
-,TRBJ2-3,-,TRBV14,CASSLSLLTDTQYF,TGTGCCAGCAGCCTTTCTCTACTCACAGATACGCAGTATTTT
-,TRBJ2-3,TRBD2,TRBV5-1,CASSLAFSGGTDTQYF,TGCGCCAGCAGCTTGGCATTCAGCGGGGGCACAGATACGCAGTATTTT
-,TRBJ1-4,TRBD1,TRBV19,CASSVGQGFGNEKLFF,TGTGCCAGTAGTGTCGGACAGGGGTTTGGTAATGAAAAACTGTTTTTT
-,TRBJ2-2,-,TRBV2,CASSPGAGVRSTGELFF,TGTGCCAGCAGCCCGGGGGCGGGAGTCCGTAGCACCGGGGAGCTGTTTTTT
few,TRBJ1-1,-,TRBV11-2,CASTAPGADEAFF,TGTGCCAGCACTGCTCCAGGGGCAGATGAAGCTTTCTTT
-,TRBJ2-7,-,TRBV28,CASTGARLMGDEQYF,TGTGCCAGCACGGGAGCTCGACTCATGGGGGACGAGCAGTACTTC
-,TRBJ1-1,-,TRBV5-4,CASSGGVNTEAFF,TGTGCCAGCAGCGGAGGAGTGAACACTGAAGCTTTCTTT
-,TRBJ2-3,-,TRBV5-5,CASSLLMGTDTQYF,TGTGCCAGCAGCTTGCTTATGGGGACAGATACGCAGTATTTT
-,TRBJ2-5,TRBD2,TRBV28,CASSSPLAGGETQYF,TGTGCCAGCAGTTCCCCGTTAGCGGGAGGGGAGACCCAGTACTTC
-,TRBJ1-1,-,TRBV7-9,CASSKNVVGTEAFF,TGTGCCAGCAGCAAAAACGTAGTAGGCACTGAAGCTTTCTTT
-,TRBJ1-1,-,TRBV4-2,CASSLGLMNTEAFF,TGTGCCAGCAGCTTGGGGCTGATGAACACTGAAGCTTTCTTT
-,TRBJ2-7,TRBD1,TRBV28,CASSFGTGDRYEQYF,TGTGCCAGCAGTTTCGGGACAGGGGATCGCTACGAGCAGTACTTC
-,TRBJ1-1,-,TRBV5-1,CASSQRGRTEAFF,TGCGCCAGCAGCCAGAGGGGGAGGACTGAAGCTTTCTTT
-,TRBJ1-2,-,TRBV5-1,CASSLESFRGYTF,TGCGCCAGCAGCTTGGAAAGTTTCCGTGGCTACACCTTC
-,TRBJ1-4,-,TRBV6-1,CASSDNSMTNEKLFF,TGTGCCAGCAGTGACAACAGTATGACTAATGAAAAACTGTTTTTT
once,TRBJ1-6,-,TRBV5-1,CASSLDTGNSPLHF,TGCGCCAGCAGCTTGGATACTGGCAATTCACCCCTCCACTTT
once,TRBJ1-6,-,TRBV7-9,CASSPGGVLNSPLHF,TGTGCCAGCAGCCCTGGGGGGGTCCTAAATTCACCCCTCCACTTT
-,TRBJ2-7,TRBD1,TRBV9,CASSPRDRTAEQYF,TGTGCCAGCAGCCCCCGGGACAGGACGGCCGAGCAGTACTTC
-,TRBJ1-1,-,TRBV28,CASSLPGDRTEAFF,TGTGCCAGCAGTTTACCAGGGGATCGGACTGAAGCTTTCTTT
-,TRBJ2-2,-,TRBV4-1,CASREGLAIDGELFF,TGCGCCAGCAGGGAGGGGCTAGCGATCGACGGGGAGCTGTTTTTT
-,TRBJ2-3,-,TRBV7-9,CASSGRTIQSTDTQYF,TGTGCCAGCAGCGGCAGGACTATACAAAGCACAGATACGCAGTATTTT
once,TRBJ1-6,-,TRBV19,CASSIGPNSPLHF,TGTGCCAGTAGTATCGGTCCCAATTCACCCCTCCACTTT
few,TRBJ1-4,TRBD1,TRBV19,CASSIVRRTGDEKLFF,TGTGCCAGTAGTATAGTCCGACGGACAGGGGATGAAAAACTGTTTTTT